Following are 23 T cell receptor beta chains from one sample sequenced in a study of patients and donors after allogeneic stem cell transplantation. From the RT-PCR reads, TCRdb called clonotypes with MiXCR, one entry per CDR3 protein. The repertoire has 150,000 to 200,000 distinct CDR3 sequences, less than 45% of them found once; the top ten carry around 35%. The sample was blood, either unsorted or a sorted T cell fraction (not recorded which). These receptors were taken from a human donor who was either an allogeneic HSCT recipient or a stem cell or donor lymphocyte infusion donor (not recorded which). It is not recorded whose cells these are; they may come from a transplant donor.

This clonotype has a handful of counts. CDR3 loop: CASSTTWADYGYTF. The DNA of the CDR3 is TGTGCCAGCAGCACTACTTGGGCTGACTATGGCTACACCTTC. This chain uses TRBV7-9 with TRBJ1-2, with D hard to call. Trimming left V 5 bases short and J 3 bases short, with 13 bases between. This CDR3 has 14 amino acids. Per germline, CDR1 SEHNR and CDR2 FQNEAQ (reference sequence). The whole variable domain, filled in from reference TRBV7-9 and TRBJ1-2, reads DTGVSQNPRHKITKRGQNVTFRCDPISEHNRLYWYRQTLGQGPEFLTYFQNEAQLEKSRLLSDRFSAERPKGSFSTLEIQRTEQGDSAMYLCASSTTWADYGYTFGSGTRLTVV.

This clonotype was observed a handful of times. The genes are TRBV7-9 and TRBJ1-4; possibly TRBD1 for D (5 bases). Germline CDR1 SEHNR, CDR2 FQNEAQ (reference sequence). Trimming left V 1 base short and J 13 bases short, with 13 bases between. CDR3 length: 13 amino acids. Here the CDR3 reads CASSLGTGAVLFF. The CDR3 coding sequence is TGTGCCAGCAGCTTAGGGACTGGGGCTGTACTGTTTTTT.

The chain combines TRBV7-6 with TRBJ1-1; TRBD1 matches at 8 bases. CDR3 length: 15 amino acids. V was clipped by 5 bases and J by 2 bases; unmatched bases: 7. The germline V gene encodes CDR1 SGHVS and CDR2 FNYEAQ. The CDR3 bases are TGTGCCAGCAGCGGGGGACAGGTAGTTAACACTGAAGCTTTCTTT. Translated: CASSGGQVVNTEAFF.

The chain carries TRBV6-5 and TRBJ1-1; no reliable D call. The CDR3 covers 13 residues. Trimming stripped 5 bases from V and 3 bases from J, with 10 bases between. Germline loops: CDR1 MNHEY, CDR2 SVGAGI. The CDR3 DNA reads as TGTGCCAGCAGTAGACAATCGGACACTGAAGCTTTCTTT. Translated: CASSRQSDTEAFF.

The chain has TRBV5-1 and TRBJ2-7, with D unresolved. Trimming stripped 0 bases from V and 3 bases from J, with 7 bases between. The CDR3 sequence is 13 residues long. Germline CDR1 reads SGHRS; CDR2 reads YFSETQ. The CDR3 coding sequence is TGCGCCAGCAGCTTGGATCACCTCTACGAGCAGTACTTC. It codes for CASSLDHLYEQYF.

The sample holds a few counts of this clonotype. CDR3 in DNA: TGCGCCAGCACCCCCGGGACAGGGGGCTATGGCTACACCTTC. Its protein product is CASTPGTGGYGYTF. The V call is TRBV5-1, the J call TRBJ1-2; 11 nucleotides match TRBD1. In germline, CDR1 is SGHRS, CDR2 YFSETQ. The CDR3 totals 14 residues. V lost 6 bases, J lost 4 bases, and 5 bases stayed unmatched.

The CDR3, as DNA: TGTGCCAGCAGCCAAGGAGGAGGGGGCGAAAAACTGTTTTTT. It specifies CASSQGGGGEKLFF. The rearrangement joins TRBV3-1 to TRBJ1-4; 7 positions match TRBD1. This CDR3 spans 14 amino acids. CDR1 and CDR2 (germline): LGHDT, YNNKEL (reference sequence). J lost 8 bases, V lost 1 base, and 4 bases had no gene match.

The CDR3 reads CASSAGTSGRIGNEQFF. The CDR3 DNA follows: TGTGCCAGCAGCGCAGGGACTAGCGGGAGGATAGGCAATGAGCAGTTCTTC. The chain has TRBV5-6 and TRBJ2-1; 15 bases align to TRBD2. Unmatched junction bases numbered 8, after V lost 4 bases and J lost 6 bases. CDR3 length: 17 residues. The germline gives CDR1 SGHDT, CDR2 YYEEEE.

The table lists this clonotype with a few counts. The CDR3: CSARPRELVGNTIYF. The DNA of the CDR3 is TGCAGTGCTAGACCTAGAGAGTTGGTGGGAAACACCATATATTTT. The chain has TRBV20-1 and TRBJ1-3, with D uncertain. The CDR3 sequence is 15 residues long. In germline, CDR1 is DFQATT, CDR2 SNEGSKA (reference sequence). Between the trimmed V and J ends, which lost 2 bases and 4 bases, there was a span of 15 bases.

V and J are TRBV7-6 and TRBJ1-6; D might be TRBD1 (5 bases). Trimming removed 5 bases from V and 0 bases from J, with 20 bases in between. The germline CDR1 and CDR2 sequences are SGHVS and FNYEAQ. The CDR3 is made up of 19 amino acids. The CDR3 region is CASSRSAGTSSSYNSPLHF. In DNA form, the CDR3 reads TGTGCCAGCAGCCGCTCCGCCGGGACTAGTAGCTCCTATAATTCACCCCTCCACTTT.

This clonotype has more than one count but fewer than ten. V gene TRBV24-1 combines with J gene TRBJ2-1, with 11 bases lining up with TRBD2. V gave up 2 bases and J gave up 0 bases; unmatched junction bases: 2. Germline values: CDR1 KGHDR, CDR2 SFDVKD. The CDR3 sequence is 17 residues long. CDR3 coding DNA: TGTGCCACCAGTGATTATACTAGCGGGAGCTCCTACAATGAGCAGTTCTTC. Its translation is CATSDYTSGSSYNEQFF.

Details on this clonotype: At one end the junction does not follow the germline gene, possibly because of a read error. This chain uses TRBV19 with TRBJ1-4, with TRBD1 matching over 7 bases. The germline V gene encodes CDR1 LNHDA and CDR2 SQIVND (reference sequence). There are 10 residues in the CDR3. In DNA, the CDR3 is TGTGCCAGTAGCCCCGGGACAGCGATTTTT. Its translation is CASSPGTAIF.

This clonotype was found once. The CDR3 sequence: CASSPKHTDTQYF. CDR3 bases: TGTGCCAGCAGCCCTAAACATACAGATACGCAGTATTTT. This chain uses TRBV11-3 with TRBJ2-3; D ambiguous. There are 13 residues in the CDR3. CDR1 SGHNT and CDR2 YENEEA come from the germline V gene. The V end lost 5 bases, the J end lost 3 bases, and 9 bases lay between the germline ends.

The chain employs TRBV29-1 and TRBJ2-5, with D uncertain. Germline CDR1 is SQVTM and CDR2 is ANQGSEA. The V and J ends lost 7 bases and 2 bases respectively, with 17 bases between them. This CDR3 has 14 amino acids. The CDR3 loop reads CSAWTLTYQETQYF. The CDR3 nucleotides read TGCAGCGCCTGGACCCTTACCTATCAAGAGACCCAGTACTTC.

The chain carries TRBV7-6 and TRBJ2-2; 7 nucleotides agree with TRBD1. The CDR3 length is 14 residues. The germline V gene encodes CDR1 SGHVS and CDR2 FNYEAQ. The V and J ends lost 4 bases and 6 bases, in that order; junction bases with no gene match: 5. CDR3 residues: CASSSTGRSGELFF. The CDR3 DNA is TGTGCCAGCAGCTCGACAGGGCGATCCGGGGAGCTGTTTTTT.

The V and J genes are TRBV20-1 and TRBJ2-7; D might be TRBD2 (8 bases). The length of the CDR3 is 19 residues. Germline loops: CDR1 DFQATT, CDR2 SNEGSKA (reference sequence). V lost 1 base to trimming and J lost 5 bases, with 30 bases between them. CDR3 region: CSARVRRGRGFVSGNEQYF. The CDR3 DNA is TGCAGTGCTAGAGTGAGGCGGGGCAGGGGGTTTGTTAGCGGGAACGAGCAGTACTTC.

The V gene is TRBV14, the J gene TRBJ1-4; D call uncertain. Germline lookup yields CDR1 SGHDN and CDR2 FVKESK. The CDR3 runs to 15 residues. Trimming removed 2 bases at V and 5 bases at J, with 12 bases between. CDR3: CASSQRTIMNEKLFF. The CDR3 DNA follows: TGTGCCAGCAGCCAAAGGACCATAATGAATGAAAAACTGTTTTTT.

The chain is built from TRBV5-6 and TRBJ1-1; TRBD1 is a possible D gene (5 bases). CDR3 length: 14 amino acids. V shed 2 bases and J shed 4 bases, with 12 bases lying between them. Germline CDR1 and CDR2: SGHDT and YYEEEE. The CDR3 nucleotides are TGTGCCAGCAGCTTCAGGGACGAGCTCACTGAAGCTTTCTTT. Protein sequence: CASSFRDELTEAFF.

The CDR3 protein is CASSLSNGGILAGAETQYF. The CDR3 coding sequence is TGTGCCAGCAGTTTATCGAACGGGGGGATTCTAGCGGGAGCAGAGACCCAGTACTTC. The chain is built from TRBV27 and TRBJ2-5, with 10 bases fitting TRBD2. V gave up 0 bases and J gave up 4 bases; unmatched junction bases: 14. CDR3 length equals 19 residues. In germline, CDR1 is MNHEY, CDR2 SMNVEV (reference sequence).

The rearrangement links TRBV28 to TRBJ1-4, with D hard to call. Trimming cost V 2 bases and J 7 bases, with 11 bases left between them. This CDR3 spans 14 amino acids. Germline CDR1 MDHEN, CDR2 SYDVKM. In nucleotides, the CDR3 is TGTGCCAGCAGTTTACCCGCACTGGGTGAAAAACTGTTTTTT. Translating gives CASSLPALGEKLFF.

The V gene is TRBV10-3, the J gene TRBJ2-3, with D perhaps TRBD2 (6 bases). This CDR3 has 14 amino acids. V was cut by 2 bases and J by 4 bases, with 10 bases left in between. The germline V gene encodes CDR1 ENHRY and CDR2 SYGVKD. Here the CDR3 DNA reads TGTGCCATCAGTGAGGGGGAGGCTGCAGATACGCAGTATTTT. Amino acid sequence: CAISEGEAADTQYF.

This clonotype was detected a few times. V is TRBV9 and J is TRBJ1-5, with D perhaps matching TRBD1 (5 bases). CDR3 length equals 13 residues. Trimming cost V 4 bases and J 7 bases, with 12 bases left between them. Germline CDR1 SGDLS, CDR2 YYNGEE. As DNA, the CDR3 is TGTGCCAGCAGCTCCCGGTGGGGGCAGCCCCAGCATTTT. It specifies CASSSRWGQPQHF.

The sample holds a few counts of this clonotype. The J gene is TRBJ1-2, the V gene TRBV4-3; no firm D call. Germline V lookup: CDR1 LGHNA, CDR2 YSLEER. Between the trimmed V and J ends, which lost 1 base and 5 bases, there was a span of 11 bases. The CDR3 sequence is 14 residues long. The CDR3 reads CASSQAGGFYGYTF. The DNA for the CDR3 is TGCGCCAGCAGCCAAGCTGGTGGGTTTTATGGCTACACCTTC.